Listed below are T cell receptor beta chains from one sample, sequenced in a study of chemoradiotherapy in HPV16-positive cancers. The assay was immunoSEQ multiplex PCR, and TCRdb's table has in-frame clones only and misses some. Of several thousand clones in the sample, around 80% were seen once. The biological material was taken from a patient who underwent chemoradiotherapy. All receptors come from a human donor with HPV-associated anogenital cancer. CDR3s include the opening cysteine and the closing phenylalanine or tryptophan. The D gene is left open where the match is weak. Where a row states a size, it is once, few, many or the class of an expanded clone; other rows omit it.

J gene: TRBJ2-7; D gene: TRBD2; clone size: -; V gene: TRBV27; CDR3 protein: CASSVIAGGQYEQYF; CDR3 DNA: TGTGCCAGCAGTGTTATAGCGGGGGGGCAATACGAGCAGTACTTC
J gene: TRBJ2-7; D gene: -; clone size: -; V gene: TRBV5-8; CDR3 protein: CASSFTRGDEQYF; CDR3 DNA: TGTGCCAGCAGCTTTACCAGGGGGGACGAGCAGTACTTC
J gene: TRBJ1-2; D gene: -; clone size: -; V gene: TRBV4-2; CDR3 protein: CASSHNPGAANYGYTF; CDR3 DNA: TGTGCCAGCAGCCATAATCCCGGGGCAGCTAACTATGGCTACACCTTC
J gene: TRBJ2-5; D gene: -; clone size: -; V gene: TRBV7-8; CDR3 protein: CASSLGRVQETQYF; CDR3 DNA: TGTGCCAGCAGCCTGGGACGTGTTCAAGAGACCCAGTACTTC
J gene: TRBJ2-3; D gene: TRBD2; clone size: -; V gene: TRBV27; CDR3 protein: CASSLIPGLLGTDTQYF; CDR3 DNA: TGTGCCAGCAGTTTGATCCCGGGACTACTTGGCACAGATACGCAGTATTTT
J gene: TRBJ1-5; D gene: -; clone size: few; V gene: TRBV4-1; CDR3 protein: CASSQDESQPQHF; CDR3 DNA: TGCGCCAGCAGCCAAGATGAAAGTCAGCCCCAGCATTTT
J gene: TRBJ1-6; D gene: -; clone size: -; V gene: TRBV2; CDR3 protein: CASYRTESSYNSPLHF; CDR3 DNA: TGTGCCAGCTACCGGACAGAAAGCTCCTATAATTCACCCCTCCACTTT
J gene: TRBJ2-1; D gene: -; clone size: -; V gene: TRBV11-2; CDR3 protein: CASSLGVNEQFF; CDR3 DNA: TGTGCCAGCAGCTTAGGAGTTAATGAGCAGTTCTTC
J gene: TRBJ2-5; D gene: -; clone size: -; V gene: TRBV5-1; CDR3 protein: CASSSRTAAQTQYF; CDR3 DNA: TGCGCCAGCAGCTCCAGGACAGCCGCACAGACCCAGTACTTC
J gene: TRBJ2-5; D gene: TRBD2; clone size: -; V gene: TRBV18; CDR3 protein: CASSPTNRLADQETQYF; CDR3 DNA: TGTGCCAGCTCACCAACTAACAGACTAGCGGATCAAGAGACCCAGTACTTC
J gene: TRBJ1-1; D gene: -; clone size: -; V gene: TRBV7-3; CDR3 protein: CASSSSLNTEAFF; CDR3 DNA: TGTGCCAGCAGCTCTTCGTTGAACACTGAAGCTTTCTTT
J gene: TRBJ1-5; D gene: -; clone size: -; V gene: TRBV5-1; CDR3 protein: CASSRDGKQPQHF; CDR3 DNA: TGCGCCAGCAGCCGCGACGGCAAGCAGCCCCAGCATTTT
J gene: TRBJ1-6; D gene: -; clone size: -; V gene: TRBV11-2; CDR3 protein: CASSLFSLGQGLTPLHF; CDR3 DNA: TGTGCCAGCAGCTTATTTTCTCTGGGGCAGGGGCTGACACCCCTCCACTTT
J gene: TRBJ2-4; D gene: -; clone size: -; V gene: TRBV19; CDR3 protein: CASWGSVKNIQYF; CDR3 DNA: TGTGCCAGTTGGGGCAGTGTCAAAAACATTCAGTACTTC
J gene: TRBJ2-1; D gene: -; clone size: -; V gene: TRBV5-1; CDR3 protein: CASSGDGANEQFF; CDR3 DNA: TGCGCCAGCAGCGGTGACGGGGCCAATGAGCAGTTCTTC
J gene: TRBJ2-3; D gene: TRBD2; clone size: -; V gene: TRBV7-2; CDR3 protein: CASSRFPRAGNTDTQYF; CDR3 DNA: TGTGCCAGCAGCCGTTTCCCTCGAGCGGGGAACACAGATACGCAGTATTTT
J gene: TRBJ1-6; D gene: -; clone size: -; V gene: TRBV5-1; CDR3 protein: CASTGEWLSNSPLHF; CDR3 DNA: TGCGCCAGCACAGGGGAGTGGTTGAGTAATTCACCCCTCCACTTT
J gene: TRBJ1-5; D gene: -; clone size: -; V gene: TRBV6-6; CDR3 protein: CASSYDGLNQPQHF; CDR3 DNA: TGTGCCAGCAGTTACGATGGTCTGAATCAGCCCCAGCATTTT
J gene: TRBJ2-3; D gene: -; clone size: -; V gene: TRBV2; CDR3 protein: CASTGLLNTDTQYF; CDR3 DNA: TGTGCCAGCACGGGACTCCTAAACACAGATACGCAGTATTTT
J gene: TRBJ2-7; D gene: TRBD1; clone size: -; V gene: TRBV28; CDR3 protein: CASRRDRGIYEQYF; CDR3 DNA: TGTGCCAGCAGGAGGGACAGGGGCATCTACGAGCAGTACTTC
J gene: TRBJ1-2; D gene: TRBD1; clone size: -; V gene: TRBV30; CDR3 protein: CAWSRLPGQANYGYTF; CDR3 DNA: TGTGCCTGGAGTAGGCTCCCGGGACAGGCTAACTATGGCTACACCTTC
J gene: TRBJ1-4; D gene: -; clone size: -; V gene: TRBV6-5; CDR3 protein: CASSYSVRNEKLFF; CDR3 DNA: TGTGCCAGCAGTTACTCGGTCCGTAATGAAAAACTGTTTTTT
J gene: TRBJ2-3; D gene: -; clone size: -; V gene: TRBV6-5; CDR3 protein: CASSYARFTDTQYF; CDR3 DNA: TGTGCCAGCAGTTACGCTAGATTCACAGATACGCAGTATTTT
J gene: TRBJ1-1; D gene: -; clone size: -; V gene: TRBV4-1; CDR3 protein: CASSQEEWHSMNTEAFF; CDR3 DNA: TGCGCCAGCAGCCAAGAGGAATGGCATAGCATGAACACTGAAGCTTTCTTT
J gene: TRBJ1-1; D gene: -; clone size: -; V gene: TRBV6-5; CDR3 protein: CASSRLGGTEAFF; CDR3 DNA: TGTGCCAGCAGTCGTTTAGGGGGGACTGAAGCTTTCTTT
J gene: TRBJ2-5; D gene: TRBD2; clone size: -; V gene: TRBV5-6; CDR3 protein: CASSFFSSGKETQYF; CDR3 DNA: TGTGCCAGCAGCTTTTTTTCTAGCGGTAAAGAGACCCAGTACTTC
J gene: TRBJ1-4; D gene: -; clone size: -; V gene: TRBV6-1; CDR3 protein: CASSQVATNEKLFF; CDR3 DNA: TGTGCCAGCAGCCAGGTTGCAACTAATGAAAAACTGTTTTTT
J gene: TRBJ1-1; D gene: -; clone size: once; V gene: TRBV5-1; CDR3 protein: CASSYAGMNTEAFF; CDR3 DNA: TGCGCCAGCAGCTATGCAGGTATGAACACTGAAGCTTTCTTT
J gene: TRBJ2-3; D gene: TRBD1; clone size: -; V gene: TRBV10-3; CDR3 protein: CAITETGIVGDTQYF; CDR3 DNA: TGTGCCATCACCGAGACAGGGATCGTAGGAGATACGCAGTATTTT
J gene: TRBJ1-1; D gene: TRBD1; clone size: few; V gene: TRBV7-2; CDR3 protein: CASSLGQGPYTEAFF; CDR3 DNA: TGTGCCAGCAGCTTGGGACAGGGACCCTACACTGAAGCTTTCTTT
J gene: TRBJ1-1; D gene: TRBD1; clone size: -; V gene: TRBV28; CDR3 protein: CASSSATGGRGTEAFF; CDR3 DNA: TGTGCCAGCAGTTCCGCGACAGGGGGACGGGGCACTGAAGCTTTCTTT
J gene: TRBJ2-5; D gene: -; clone size: -; V gene: TRBV7-2; CDR3 protein: CASSLIQDLETQYF; CDR3 DNA: TGTGCCAGCAGCTTAATTCAGGATCTGGAGACCCAGTACTTC